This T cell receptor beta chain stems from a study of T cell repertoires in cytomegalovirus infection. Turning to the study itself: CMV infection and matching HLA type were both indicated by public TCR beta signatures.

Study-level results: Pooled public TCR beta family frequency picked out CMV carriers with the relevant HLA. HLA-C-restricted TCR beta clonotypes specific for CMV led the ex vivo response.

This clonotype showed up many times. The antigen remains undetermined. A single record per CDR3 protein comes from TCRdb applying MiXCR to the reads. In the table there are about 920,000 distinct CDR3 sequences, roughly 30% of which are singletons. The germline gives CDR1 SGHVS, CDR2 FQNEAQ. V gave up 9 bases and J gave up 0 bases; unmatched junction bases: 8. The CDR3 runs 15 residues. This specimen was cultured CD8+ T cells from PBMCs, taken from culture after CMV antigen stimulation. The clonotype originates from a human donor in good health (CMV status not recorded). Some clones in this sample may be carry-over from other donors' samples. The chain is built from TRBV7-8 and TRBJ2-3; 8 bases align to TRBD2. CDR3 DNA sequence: TGTGCCAGTACCCTTAGCGGGAAGAGCACAGATACGCAGTATTTT. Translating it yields CASTLSGKSTDTQYF.